Here is one T cell receptor beta chain with its context. Antigen specificity is unknown. This sample was taken from a study of radiotherapy plus CTLA-4 blockade in lung cancer. Study at large: Objective responses were documented in around a sixth of patients, with disease control in 25% to 35%. Study-wide results and caveats: Strongest reported response predictors: early blood clone changes and post-radiation interferon-beta. Radiotherapy with ipilimumab was followed by blood expansion of tumor-derived clones.

Some clones are missing from TCRdb's copy, which holds only in-frame ones; the method was immunoSEQ multiplex PCR. Of 60,000 or so clones in the sample, over 70% were seen once. From germline, CDR1 is MDHEN and CDR2 SYDVKM. V was pared by 7 bases and J by 5 bases, with 11 bases between. This CDR3 has 12 residues. The receptor was derived from a human donor with non-small cell lung cancer who had a partial response to radiotherapy plus ipilimumab. The source material was peripheral blood, sampled from a patient treated with radiotherapy plus ipilimumab. The chain couples TRBV28 to TRBJ1-1; no clear D gene. The chain's CDR3 is CASTLGETEAFF. The DNA for the CDR3 is TGTGCCAGCACCCTTGGGGAGACTGAAGCTTTCTTT.